Listed below are T cell receptor beta chains from one sample, sequenced in a study of T cell clonotyping in hematopoietic cell transplantation. TCRdb's table, derived via immunoSEQ multiplex PCR, lists solely in-frame clones and lacks some. The sample lists about 45,000 clones, 94% seen once, with around 0.85% in the top ten. The specimen sequenced was peripheral blood mononuclear cells. These TCRs come from a woman aged 45-65 years in good health. Some clones in this sample may be carry-over from other donors' samples. The CDR3 runs from the conserved cysteine through the conserved F or W. D genes are given only for firm matches. The listing skips clone size in some rows; elsewhere it reads once, few, many or a size class.

d_call	j_call	clone_size	v_call	cdr3_nt	cdr3_aa
NA	TRBJ2-3	once	TRBV7-2	TGTGCCAGCAGCTTAGGGTGGACAGCGACAGATACGCAGTATTTT	CASSLGWTATDTQYF
NA	TRBJ1-2	NA	TRBV2	TGTGCCAGCAGTCCAGGCTATGGCTACACCTTC	CASSPGYGYTF
NA	TRBJ1-2	NA	TRBV5-6	TGTGCCAGCAGCTTGCAATCGGGTGGCTACACCTTC	CASSLQSGGYTF
NA	TRBJ1-2	NA	TRBV13	TGTGCCAGCAGCTCCCCCACTCAAGGTAGTAACTATGGCTACACCTTC	CASSSPTQGSNYGYTF
NA	TRBJ1-6	once	TRBV7-9	TGTGCCAGCAGCGTTCCTACTGGGAGCTCCTATAATTCACCCCTCCACTTT	CASSVPTGSSYNSPLHF
NA	TRBJ2-3	NA	TRBV9	TGTGCCAGCAGCGTAGAACATTCAGATACGCAGTATTTT	CASSVEHSDTQYF
TRBD1	TRBJ2-7	NA	TRBV4-2	TGTGCCAGCAGCCAACGACAGGGGCTGGGAGAGCAGTACTTC	CASSQRQGLGEQYF
NA	TRBJ1-5	NA	TRBV9	TGTGCCAGCAGCGTAGGGTCGGAGGATCAGCCCCAGCATTTT	CASSVGSEDQPQHF
TRBD1	TRBJ1-1	NA	TRBV27	TGTGCCAGCAGTTTACGAGGACAGGGGCAGCGAGCTTTCTTT	CASSLRGQGQRAFF
NA	TRBJ2-3	once	TRBV5-6	TGTGCCAGCAGCGGGCTGGGAGCGGCCACAGATACGCAGTATTTT	CASSGLGAATDTQYF
TRBD1	TRBJ2-7	NA	TRBV7-2	TGTGCCAGCAGCTTAAAGGGACAGCTCGCCTACGAGCAGTACTTC	CASSLKGQLAYEQYF
NA	TRBJ1-1	NA	TRBV19	TGTGCCAGTAGTATAGATCGCTTGGGGGACACTGAAGCTTTCTTT	CASSIDRLGDTEAFF
NA	TRBJ1-2	NA	TRBV18	TGTGCCAGCTCACCACCGGGACTTGGCTATGGCTACACCTTC	CASSPPGLGYGYTF
NA	TRBJ2-7	few	TRBV5-1	TGCGCCAGCAGCTTGCGGACTGGGGGAGAGTCCTACGAGCAGTACTTC	CASSLRTGGESYEQYF
TRBD1	TRBJ2-7	NA	TRBV4-3	TGCGCCAGCAGCCCAGGGGGCCTGGACGAGCAGTACTTC	CASSPGGLDEQYF
NA	TRBJ1-4	NA	TRBV14	TGTGCCAGCAGCCAACATGAAGGGGGGTGGAATGAAAAACTGTTTTTT	CASSQHEGGWNEKLFF
TRBD1	TRBJ1-2	NA	TRBV20-1	TGCAGTGCCCTACAGGGGGATGGCTACACCTTC	CSALQGDGYTF
NA	TRBJ2-5	NA	TRBV2	TGTGCCACTGGGCTCTCTTGGGAGACCCAGTACTTC	CATGLSWETQYF